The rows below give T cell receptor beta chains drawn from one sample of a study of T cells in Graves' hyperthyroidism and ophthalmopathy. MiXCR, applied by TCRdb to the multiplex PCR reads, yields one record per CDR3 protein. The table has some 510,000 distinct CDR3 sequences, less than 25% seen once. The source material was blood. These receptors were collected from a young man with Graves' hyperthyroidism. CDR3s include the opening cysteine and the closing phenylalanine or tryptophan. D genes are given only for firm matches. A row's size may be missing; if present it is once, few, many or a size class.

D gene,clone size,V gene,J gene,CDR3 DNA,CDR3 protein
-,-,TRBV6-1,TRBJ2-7,TGTGCCAGCAGTGCCCCCGGACAGTTTGGGCAGTACTTC,CASSAPGQFGQYF
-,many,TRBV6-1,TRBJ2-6,TGTGCCAGCAGTCCAGGTGGGGCCAACGTCCTGACTTTC,CASSPGGANVLTF
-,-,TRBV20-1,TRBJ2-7,TGCAGTGCTAGAGAGGCAGGGCCAGACTACGAGCAGTACTTC,CSAREAGPDYEQYF
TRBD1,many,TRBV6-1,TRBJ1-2,TGTGCCAGCAGTGAAGCGATCCCAGGGGGCGTTAGAAACTATGGCTACACCTTC,CASSEAIPGGVRNYGYTF
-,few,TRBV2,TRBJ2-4,TGTGCCAGCAGTGAAACGGGATCTCGATCGGCCAAAAACATTAAGTACTTC,CASSETGSRSAKNIKYF
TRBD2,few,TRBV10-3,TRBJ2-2,TGTGCCATCAATCAACCAATAGCGGGGCTGACCGGGGAGCTGTTTTTT,CAINQPIAGLTGELFF
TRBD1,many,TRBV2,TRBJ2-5,TGTGCCACCCGACAGGGGGCCGGGGAGACCCAGTACTTC,CATRQGAGETQYF
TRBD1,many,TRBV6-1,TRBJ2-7,TGTGCCAGCAGCCTCGGGACAGGGAACGACGAGCAGTACTTC,CASSLGTGNDEQYF
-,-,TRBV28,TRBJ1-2,TGTGCCAGCAGCCGGAGCCGGGCGGCGAACACCTTC,CASSRSRAANTF
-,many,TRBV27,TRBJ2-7,TGTGCCAGCAGTCTCTCATTTGAACAGAGCAACCACGAGCAGTACTTC,CASSLSFEQSNHEQYF
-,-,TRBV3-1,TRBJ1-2,TGTGCCAGCAGAGCCAAGTTCGGGCGCCCGGAGGGCTATGGCTACACCTTC,CASRAKFGRPEGYGYTF
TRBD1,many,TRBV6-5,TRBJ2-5,TGTGCCAGCAGTCACCAAGGACAGGGGAGAGAGACCCAGTACTTC,CASSHQGQGRETQYF
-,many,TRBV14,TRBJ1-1,TGTGCCAGCAGCCTGCGGACTCTCGGGGAAGCTTTCTTT,CASSLRTLGEAFF
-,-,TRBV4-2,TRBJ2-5,TGTGCCAGCAGCCAAGAGTTGTACCAAGAGACCCAGTACTTC,CASSQELYQETQYF
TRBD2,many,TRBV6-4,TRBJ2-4,TGTGCCAGCAGTCCTCTCGTGCTAGCGGGGGATACAGGGCTCACCAAAAACATTCAGTACTTC,CASSPLVLAGDTGLTKNIQYF
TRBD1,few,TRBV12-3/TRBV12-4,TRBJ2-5,TGTGCCAGCAGCATGGGACAGCTCGTCTCGGAAATAGAGACCCAGTACTTC,CASSMGQLVSEIETQYF
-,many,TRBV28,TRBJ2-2,TGTGCCAGCAGTGGGAACAGTGACACCGGGGAGCTGTTTTTT,CASSGNSDTGELFF
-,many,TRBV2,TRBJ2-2,TGTGCCAGCAAAAGCGGGACACCTCGCACCGGGGAGCTGTTTTTT,CASKSGTPRTGELFF
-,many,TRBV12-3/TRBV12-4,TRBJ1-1,TGTGCCAGCAGCCCGACCGGGGGCGCAGGGACTGAAGCTTTCTTT,CASSPTGGAGTEAFF
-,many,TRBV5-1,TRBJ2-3,TGCGCCAGCAGCCCGCTCTCGACAGTAGATACGCAGTATTTT,CASSPLSTVDTQYF
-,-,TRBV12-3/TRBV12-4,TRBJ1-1,TGTGCCAGCAGTTTTTTCAACAGCCTGAACACTGAAGCTTTCTTT,CASSFFNSLNTEAFF
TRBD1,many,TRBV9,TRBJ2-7,TGTGCCAGTAGCGCCGGGACAGGAGGGTACGAGCAGTACTTC,CASSAGTGGYEQYF
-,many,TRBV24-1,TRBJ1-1,TGTGCCACCAGTGATAAGGGGAACACTGAAGCTTTCTTT,CATSDKGNTEAFF
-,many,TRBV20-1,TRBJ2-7,TGCAGTGCAAAGAGCCGCTTGTACGAGCAGTACTTC,CSAKSRLYEQYF
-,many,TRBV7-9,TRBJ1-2,TGTGCCAGCAGCTTAGGATCCAGGCCGATAAGTGGCTACACCTTC,CASSLGSRPISGYTF
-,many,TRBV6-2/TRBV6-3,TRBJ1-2,TGTGCCAGCAGTTACGGGGGATCCTCTGACTATGGCTACACCTTC,CASSYGGSSDYGYTF
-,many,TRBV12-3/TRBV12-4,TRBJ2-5,TGTGCCAGCAGCTTGGGGGGGCCATCAGAGACCCAGTACTTC,CASSLGGPSETQYF
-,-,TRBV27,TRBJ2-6,TGTGCCAGCAGTCCGTCGTCTCTACTAGGGTCTGGGGCCAACGTCCTGACTTTC,CASSPSSLLGSGANVLTF
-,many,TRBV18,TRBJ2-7,TGTGCCAGCTCCTATCGAGGGGGGCGATTCGAGCAGTACTTC,CASSYRGGRFEQYF
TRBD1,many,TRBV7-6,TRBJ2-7,TGTGCCAGCAGCTTCCGGGACAGGGCCGCCGAGCAGTACTTC,CASSFRDRAAEQYF
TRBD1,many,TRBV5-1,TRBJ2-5,TGCGCCAGCAGTGGTGGGACAGGAGGATACCAAGAGACCCAGTACTTC,CASSGGTGGYQETQYF
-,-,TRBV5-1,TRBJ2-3,TGCGCCAGCAGCTTGAAGGGAACAGATACGCAGTATTTT,CASSLKGTDTQYF
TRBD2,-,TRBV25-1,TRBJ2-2,TGTGCCAGCAGTGAAGGAATAGCGGGTGAAAACACCGGGGAGCTGTTTTTT,CASSEGIAGENTGELFF
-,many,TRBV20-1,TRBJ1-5,TGCAGTGCTAGCGCCTCCTTCGGGGGGATTGGCAATCAGCCCCAGCATTTT,CSASASFGGIGNQPQHF
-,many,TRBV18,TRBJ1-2,TGTGCCAGCTCACCCCAGGATGGCTACACCTTC,CASSPQDGYTF
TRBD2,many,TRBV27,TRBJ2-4,TGTGCCAGCAGTAAAGCGGGGGTTAACATTCAGTACTTC,CASSKAGVNIQYF
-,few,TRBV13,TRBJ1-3,TGTGCCAGCAGTTACGACCGGGACACCGGCGCTGGAAACACCATATATTTT,CASSYDRDTGAGNTIYF
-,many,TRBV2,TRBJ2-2,TGTGCCAGCAGTGGAACAGGGTTGGCCGGGGAGCTGTTTTTT,CASSGTGLAGELFF
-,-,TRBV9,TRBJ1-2,TGTGCCAGCAGCTTGGACCCCCGAAAGGCGAACTATGGCTACACCTTC,CASSLDPRKANYGYTF
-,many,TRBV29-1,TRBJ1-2,TGCAGCGTTGGGTCATTTGAGGGCCATGGCTACACCTTC,CSVGSFEGHGYTF
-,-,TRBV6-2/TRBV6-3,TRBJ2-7,TGTGCCAGCGGTCAAGAATCGGGTCCTACCTACGAGCAGTACTTC,CASGQESGPTYEQYF
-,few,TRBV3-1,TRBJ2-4,TGTGCCAGCAGCTACCTAGGCGGCCCCTCGGAAGGAAACATTCAGTACTTC,CASSYLGGPSEGNIQYF
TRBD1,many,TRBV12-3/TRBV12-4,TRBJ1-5,TGTGCCAGCAGTTTTAGCCCCCAGGGGGGGATAAATCAGCCCCAGCATTTT,CASSFSPQGGINQPQHF
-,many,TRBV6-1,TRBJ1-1,TGTGCCAGCAGTGAAAGCGGGCAGGGCGGCACTGAAGCTTTCTTT,CASSESGQGGTEAFF
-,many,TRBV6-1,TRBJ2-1,TGTGCCAGCACTCACGGAACCGAATACAATGAGCAGTTCTTC,CASTHGTEYNEQFF
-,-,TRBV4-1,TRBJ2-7,TGCGCCAGCAGCCAAGATGGGACCGGTTCCGGCGAGCAGTACTTC,CASSQDGTGSGEQYF
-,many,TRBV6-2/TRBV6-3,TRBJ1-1,TGTGCCAGCAGTTACTGGGGAGGGAAGTTGGGCACTGAAGCTTTCTTT,CASSYWGGKLGTEAFF
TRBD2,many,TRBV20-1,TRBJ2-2,TGCAGTGGACGCGGGGGGCCAGACACCGGGGAGCTGTTTTTT,CSGRGGPDTGELFF
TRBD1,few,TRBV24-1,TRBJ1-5,TGTGCCACCAGCGGAGGGGACAGGGGGACCGGCAATCAGCCCCAGCATTTT,CATSGGDRGTGNQPQHF
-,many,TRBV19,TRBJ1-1,TGTGCCAGTAGTATAATGGGTGGAACTGAAGCTTTCTTT,CASSIMGGTEAFF
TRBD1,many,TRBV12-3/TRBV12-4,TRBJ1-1,TGTGCCAGCAGTCCGCATGGGACAGGGATTCGAGCAACTTTCTTT,CASSPHGTGIRATFF
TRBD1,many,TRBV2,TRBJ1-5,TGTGCCAGCAGTGTGGGTATGACAGGGGGGAATCAGCCCCAGCATTTT,CASSVGMTGGNQPQHF
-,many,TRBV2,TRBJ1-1,TGTGCCAGCAGTGATCCCCCGACTGAAGCTTTCTTT,CASSDPPTEAFF
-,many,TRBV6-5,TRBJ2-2,TGTGCCAGCAGTTTAGGAGGTGGCACCGGGGAGCTGTTTTTT,CASSLGGGTGELFF
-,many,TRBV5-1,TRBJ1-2,TGCGCCAGCAGCTCGGAGACAGTGGACGGCTACACCTTC,CASSSETVDGYTF
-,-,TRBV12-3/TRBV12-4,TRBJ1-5,TGTGCCAGCGCCCCTTACTGGGGGGATCAGCCCCAGCATTTT,CASAPYWGDQPQHF
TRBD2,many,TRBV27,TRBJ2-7,TGTGCCAGCAGTTTGACTAGCGGGGCCTACTACGAGCAGTACTTC,CASSLTSGAYYEQYF
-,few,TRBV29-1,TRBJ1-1,TGCAGCGTTGACGGCAGTCTGAGGCCTGAAGCTTTCTTT,CSVDGSLRPEAFF
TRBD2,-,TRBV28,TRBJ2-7,TGTGCCAGCATAGGGCTAGCGGGGGGTCTAACCTCCTACGAGCATTATTTC,CASIGLAGGLTSYEHYF
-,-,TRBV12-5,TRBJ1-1,TGTGCTAGTGGTCCCCGACGTAGCCAACAAGCTTTCTTT,CASGPRRSQQAFF